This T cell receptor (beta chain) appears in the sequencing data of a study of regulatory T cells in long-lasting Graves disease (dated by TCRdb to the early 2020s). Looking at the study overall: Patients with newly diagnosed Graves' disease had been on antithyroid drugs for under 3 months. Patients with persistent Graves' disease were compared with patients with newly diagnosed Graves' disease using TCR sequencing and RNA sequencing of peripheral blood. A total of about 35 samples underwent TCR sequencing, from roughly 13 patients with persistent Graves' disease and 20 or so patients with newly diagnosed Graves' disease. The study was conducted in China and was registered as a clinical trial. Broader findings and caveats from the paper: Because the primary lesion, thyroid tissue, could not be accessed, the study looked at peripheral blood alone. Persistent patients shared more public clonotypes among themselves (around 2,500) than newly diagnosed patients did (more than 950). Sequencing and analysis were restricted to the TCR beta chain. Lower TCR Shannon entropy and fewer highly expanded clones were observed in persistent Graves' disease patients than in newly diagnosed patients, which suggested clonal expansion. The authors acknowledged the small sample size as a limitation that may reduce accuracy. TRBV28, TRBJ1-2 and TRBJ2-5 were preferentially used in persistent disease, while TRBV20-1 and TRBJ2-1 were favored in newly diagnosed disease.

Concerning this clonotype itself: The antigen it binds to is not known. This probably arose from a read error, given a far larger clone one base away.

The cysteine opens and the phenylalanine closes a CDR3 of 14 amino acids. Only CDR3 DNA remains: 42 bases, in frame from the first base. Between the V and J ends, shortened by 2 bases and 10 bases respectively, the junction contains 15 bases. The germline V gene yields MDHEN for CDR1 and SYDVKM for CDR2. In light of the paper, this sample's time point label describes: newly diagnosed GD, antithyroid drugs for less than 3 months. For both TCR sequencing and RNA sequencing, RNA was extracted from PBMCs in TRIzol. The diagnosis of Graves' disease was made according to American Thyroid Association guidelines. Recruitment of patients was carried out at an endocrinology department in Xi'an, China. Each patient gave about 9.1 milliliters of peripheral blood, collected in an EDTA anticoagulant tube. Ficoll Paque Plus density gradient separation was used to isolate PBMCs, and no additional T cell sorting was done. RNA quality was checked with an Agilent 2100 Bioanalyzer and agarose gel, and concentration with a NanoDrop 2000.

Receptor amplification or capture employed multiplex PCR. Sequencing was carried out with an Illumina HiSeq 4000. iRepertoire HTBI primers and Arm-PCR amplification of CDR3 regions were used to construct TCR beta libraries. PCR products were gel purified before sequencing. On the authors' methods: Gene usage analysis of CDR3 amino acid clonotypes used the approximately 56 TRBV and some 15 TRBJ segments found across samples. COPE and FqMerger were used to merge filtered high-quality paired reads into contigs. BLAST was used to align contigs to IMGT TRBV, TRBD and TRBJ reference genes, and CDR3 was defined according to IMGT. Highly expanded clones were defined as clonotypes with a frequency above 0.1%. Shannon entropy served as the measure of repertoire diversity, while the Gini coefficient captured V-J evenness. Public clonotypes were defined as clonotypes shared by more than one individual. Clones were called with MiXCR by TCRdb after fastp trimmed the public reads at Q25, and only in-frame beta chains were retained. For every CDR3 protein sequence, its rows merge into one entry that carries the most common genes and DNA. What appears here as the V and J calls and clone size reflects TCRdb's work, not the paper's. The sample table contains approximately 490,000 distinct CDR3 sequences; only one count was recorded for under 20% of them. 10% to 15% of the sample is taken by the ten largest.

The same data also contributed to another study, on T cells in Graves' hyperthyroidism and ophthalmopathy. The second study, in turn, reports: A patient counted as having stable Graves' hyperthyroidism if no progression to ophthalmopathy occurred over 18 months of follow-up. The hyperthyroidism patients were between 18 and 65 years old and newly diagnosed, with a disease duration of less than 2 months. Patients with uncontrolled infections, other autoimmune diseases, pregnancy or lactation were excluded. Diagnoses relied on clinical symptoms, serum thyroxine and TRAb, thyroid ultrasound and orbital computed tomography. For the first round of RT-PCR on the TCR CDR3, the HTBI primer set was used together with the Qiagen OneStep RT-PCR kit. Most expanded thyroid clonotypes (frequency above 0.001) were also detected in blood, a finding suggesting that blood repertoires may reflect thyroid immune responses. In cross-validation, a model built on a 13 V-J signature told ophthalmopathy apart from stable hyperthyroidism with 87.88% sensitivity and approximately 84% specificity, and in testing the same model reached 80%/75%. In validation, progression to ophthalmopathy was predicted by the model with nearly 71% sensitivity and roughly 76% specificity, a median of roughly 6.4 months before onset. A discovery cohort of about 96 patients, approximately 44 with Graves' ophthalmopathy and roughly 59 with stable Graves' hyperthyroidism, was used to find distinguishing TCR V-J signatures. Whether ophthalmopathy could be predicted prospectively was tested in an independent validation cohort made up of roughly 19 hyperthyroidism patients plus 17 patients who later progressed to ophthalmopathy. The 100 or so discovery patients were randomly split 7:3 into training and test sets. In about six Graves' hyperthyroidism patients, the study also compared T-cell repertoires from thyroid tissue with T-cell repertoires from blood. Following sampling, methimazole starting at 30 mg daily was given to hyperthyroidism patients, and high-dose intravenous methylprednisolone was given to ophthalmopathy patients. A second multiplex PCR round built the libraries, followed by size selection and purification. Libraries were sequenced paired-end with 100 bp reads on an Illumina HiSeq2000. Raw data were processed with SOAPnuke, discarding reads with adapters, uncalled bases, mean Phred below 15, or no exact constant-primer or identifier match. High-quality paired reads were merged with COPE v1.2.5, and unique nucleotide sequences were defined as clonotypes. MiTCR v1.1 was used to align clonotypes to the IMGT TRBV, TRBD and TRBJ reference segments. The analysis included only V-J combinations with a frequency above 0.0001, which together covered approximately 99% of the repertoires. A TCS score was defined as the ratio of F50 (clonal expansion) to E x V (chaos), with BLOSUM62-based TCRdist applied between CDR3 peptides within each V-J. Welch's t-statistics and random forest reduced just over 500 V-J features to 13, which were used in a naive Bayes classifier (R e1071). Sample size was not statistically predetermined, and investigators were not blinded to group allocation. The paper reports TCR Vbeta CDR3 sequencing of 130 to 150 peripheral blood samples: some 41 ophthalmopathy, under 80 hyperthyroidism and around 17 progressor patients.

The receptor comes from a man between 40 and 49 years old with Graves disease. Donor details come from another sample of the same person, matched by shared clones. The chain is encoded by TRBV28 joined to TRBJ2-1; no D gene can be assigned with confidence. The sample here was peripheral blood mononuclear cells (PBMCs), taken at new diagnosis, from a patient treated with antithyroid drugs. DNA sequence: TGTGCCAGCAGTTTAAGACTGGTCTCCTACGAGCAGTTCTTC. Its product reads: CASSLRLVSYEQFF.